This T cell receptor beta chain comes out of a study of immune heterogeneity within non-small cell lung tumors. Study-level findings and limits: The study found identical dominant CDR3 beta clonotypes recurring across tumor sites within a patient, alongside site-unique high-frequency clones. Local T-cell clonality correlated moderately but significantly with local tumor mutational burden (R around 0.33).

The CDR3 loop spans 15 amino acids. Germline V gene lookup returns CDR1 LGHDT and CDR2 YNNKEL (reference sequence). The ends lost 6 bases at V and 2 bases at J; junction bases unmatched: 6. A note on this clonotype: Its antigen is unidentified. This likely comes from a read error, as the CDR3 has no conserved phenylalanine or tryptophan at its end.

The authors used 550 to 750 ng of bulk tumor genomic DNA per sample as template. Spaced far apart, several biopsies were taken from each primary tumor during surgery. Curative surgical treatment was performed in patients who had newly diagnosed, untreated non-small cell lung cancer. Having surgery with curative intent, the donors were patients newly diagnosed with non-small cell lung cancer. Amplifying TCR beta CDR3 involved multiplex PCR carried out with 32 V and 13 J primers. TCRdb re-called the multiplex PCR reads through MiXCR, storing one row per CDR3 protein. The data show about 10,000 distinct CDR3 sequences, with 15% to 20% seen just once and about 3.5% held by the top ten.

Sequences were obtained from lung tumor tissue. The clonotype comes from a man aged 35-49 years with non-small cell lung cancer. This rearrangement joins TRBV3-1 to TRBJ2-1, with 8 bases lining up with TRBD1. CDR3: CASRGFRGPYNEQFL. CDR3 bases: TGTGCCAGCAGAGGCTTCAGGGGGCCCTACAATGAGCAGTTCCTC.